Listed below are T cell receptor beta chains from one sample, sequenced in a study of breast tumors, draining lymph nodes, adjacent tissues. Each CDR3 protein is one row after TCRdb ran MiXCR on the multiplex PCR reads. The data contain about 130,000 distinct CDR3 sequences, about 20% of them singletons. The source material was axillary lymph node tissue. Every receptor here comes from a female donor with breast cancer. Some clones in this sample may be carry-over from other donors' samples. Both conserved end residues are part of each CDR3. A D gene is named only where the DNA matches it firmly. Clone size, where shown, is once, few, many, or a class for clones that have expanded.

size: many; J: TRBJ2-3; D: TRBD2; V: TRBV7-9; DNA: TGTGCCAGCAGCCCGCGGGGGGGCGGCCTTGACTCGGTGTATTTT; CDR3: CASSPRGGGLDSVYF
size: many; J: TRBJ2-1; D: TRBD1; V: TRBV27; DNA: TGTGCCAGCAAGAAGGGGACAGGGACCTACAATGAGCAGTTCTTC; CDR3: CASKKGTGTYNEQFF
size: many; J: TRBJ1-6; D: TRBD1; V: TRBV20-1; DNA: TGCAGTGCTAGTGGGCAGGGGGTGACACCCCTCCACTTT; CDR3: CSASGQGVTPLHF
size: .; J: TRBJ2-6; D: .; V: TRBV19; DNA: TGTGCCTCTCGCCAAGGCTCTGGGGCCAACGTCCTGACTTTC; CDR3: CASRQGSGANVLTF
size: many; J: TRBJ2-1; D: TRBD2; V: TRBV6-2/TRBV6-3; DNA: TGTGCCAGCAGGACCACGCTAGCGGGGGCGACCTTTGGTGAGCAGTTCTTC; CDR3: CASRTTLAGATFGEQFF
size: many; J: TRBJ2-5; D: TRBD1; V: TRBV5-5; DNA: TGTGCCAGCAGCGAGACAGGGGTTGGGGAGACCCAGTACTTC; CDR3: CASSETGVGETQYF
size: many; J: TRBJ1-2; D: .; V: TRBV4-1; DNA: TGCGCCAGCAGCCAAGGGGACGCCGCTAACTATGGCTACACCTTC; CDR3: CASSQGDAANYGYTF
size: many; J: TRBJ2-7; D: .; V: TRBV20-1; DNA: TGCAGTGCTATTGGGTCCTCGCGGTCCTACGAGCAGTACTTC; CDR3: CSAIGSSRSYEQYF
size: .; J: TRBJ2-5; D: TRBD2; V: TRBV3-1; DNA: TGTGCCGGCAGCTGGACTAGCGGGGGGGCCACAGAGACCCAGTACTTC; CDR3: CAGSWTSGGATETQYF
size: many; J: TRBJ2-1; D: TRBD1; V: TRBV20-1; DNA: TGCAGTGCTAGAGCCCCGGGACAGCACAATGAGCAGTTCTTC; CDR3: CSARAPGQHNEQFF
size: .; J: TRBJ2-3; D: .; V: TRBV27; DNA: TGTGCCAGCAGTTTAAGGGCGTTCGAGGGAGATACGCAGTATTTT; CDR3: CASSLRAFEGDTQYF
size: many; J: TRBJ2-5; D: .; V: TRBV4-2; DNA: TGTGCCAGCAGCCAAGTTGACGCAGAAGAGACCCAGTACTTC; CDR3: CASSQVDAEETQYF
size: many; J: TRBJ2-3; D: TRBD1; V: TRBV19; DNA: TGTGCCAGTAGTACTACAGGGGGCACAGATACGCAGTATTTT; CDR3: CASSTTGGTDTQYF
size: few; J: TRBJ2-1; D: TRBD2; V: TRBV28; DNA: TGTGCCAGCATCTCAACTAGCGGGAAGAGCTACAATGAGCAGTTCTTC; CDR3: CASISTSGKSYNEQFF
size: many; J: TRBJ1-5; D: TRBD1; V: TRBV20-1; DNA: TGCAGTGCTAGATGGAGGGGGACAGGCGGTTCGGGCAATCAGCCCCAGCATTTT; CDR3: CSARWRGTGGSGNQPQHF
size: many; J: TRBJ2-7; D: .; V: TRBV19; DNA: TGTGCCAGTAGCGCTGACAACTCCTACGAGCAGTACTTC; CDR3: CASSADNSYEQYF
size: many; J: TRBJ2-1; D: .; V: TRBV12-3/TRBV12-4; DNA: TGTGCCAGCACCCGAGGGGTGGCCTACAATGAGCAGTTCTTC; CDR3: CASTRGVAYNEQFF
size: many; J: TRBJ1-2; D: .; V: TRBV12-3/TRBV12-4; DNA: TGTGCCAGCAGCCCTATCGGCGGTTACACCTTC; CDR3: CASSPIGGYTF
size: many; J: TRBJ1-5; D: .; V: TRBV7-9; DNA: TGTGCCAGCAGCTCCGACCGGAAGGATCAGCCCCAGCATTTT; CDR3: CASSSDRKDQPQHF
size: .; J: TRBJ2-1; D: .; V: TRBV7-9; DNA: TGTGCCAGCAGCTTAGCCCCGGATGCGTACAATGAGCAGTTCTTC; CDR3: CASSLAPDAYNEQFF
size: many; J: TRBJ2-5; D: TRBD2; V: TRBV2; DNA: TGTGCCAGCAGTGAAGCGGGTAGCGGGGGGGGAGAGACCCAGTACTTC; CDR3: CASSEAGSGGGETQYF
size: few; J: TRBJ2-1; D: TRBD1; V: TRBV24-1; DNA: TGTGCCACCAGTGATCCGGCAGGGGGCACCCTCTATGAGCAGTTCTTC; CDR3: CATSDPAGGTLYEQFF
size: many; J: TRBJ2-7; D: .; V: TRBV5-1; DNA: TGCGCCAGCAGCTTGACCGTCGCCACTCACGACTCCTACGAGCAGTACTTC; CDR3: CASSLTVATHDSYEQYF
size: many; J: TRBJ1-2; D: .; V: TRBV24-1; DNA: TGTGCCACATGGGACACGTCTACCTATGGCTACACCTTC; CDR3: CATWDTSTYGYTF
size: many; J: TRBJ2-7; D: .; V: TRBV5-1; DNA: TGCGCCAGCAGCTTGGCCAAGGACTCCTACGAGCAGTACTTC; CDR3: CASSLAKDSYEQYF